The sequence of this T cell receptor beta chain was determined in a study of tumor and adjacent non-tumor tissue in lung cancer. Study as a whole: Histology: about twelve adenocarcinoma, a couple of squamous cell carcinoma, 1 small cell lung cancer. Some 4.2 million productive TCRbeta reads were obtained per sample on average. Overall study results and limits: Top 100 clones took a larger repertoire share in normal lung. Higher tumor TCR diversity was associated with shorter survival.

TCRbeta libraries were built with three rounds of nested PCR, modified from ARM-PCR. In TCRdb, the multiplex PCR reads were re-called with MiXCR into one record per CDR3 protein. In the table there are roughly 150,000 distinct CDR3 sequences, approximately 66% of which are singletons. To note about this clonotype: Its matching antigen is unknown. A much larger clone lies a single base off, so this may be a read error.

This sample's RNA came from whole unsorted tissue. Specimen: lung tumor tissue. This receptor was obtained from a man in his sixties with small cell lung cancer.

The CDR3 protein is CASSLDPLSSCEQYF. CDR3 coding DNA: TGTGCCAGCAGTTTAGATCCCCTGAGCTCCTGCGAGCAGTACTTC. V gene TRBV28 combines with J gene TRBJ2-7; D gene ambiguous. This CDR3 spans 15 amino acids. Germline CDR1 reads MDHEN; CDR2 reads SYDVKM. Combining the CDR3 with reference TRBV28 and TRBJ2-7 gives the whole variable domain DVKVTQSSRYLVKRTGEKVFLECVQDMDHENMFWYRQDPGLGLRLIYFSYDVKMKEKGDIPEGYSVSREKKERFSLILESASTNQTSMYLCASSLDPLSSCEQYFGPGTRLTVT.